This T cell receptor (beta chain) was sequenced in a study of blood T cell repertoires in COVID-19. For the study at large: The United States, Italy and Spain were the sources of the acute and convalescent COVID-19 samples.

Assay: immunoSEQ multiplex PCR; the TCRdb copy retains only in-frame clones and omits some. This table holds about 220,000 clones, about 82% found once. Seattle researchers signed up patients amid active infection and tracked them longitudinally. J lost 4 bases, V lost 1 base, and 6 bases had no gene match. This CDR3 region has 15 residues. The germline gives CDR1 LGHNA, CDR2 YSLEER. The specimen was peripheral blood. This clonotype originated in a woman between 70 and 85 years old with COVID-19, enrolled during active disease. The V call is TRBV4-3, the J call TRBJ1-2; 7 nucleotides line up with TRBD1. CDR3 sequence reads: CASSQGPTGLYGYTF. The CDR3 nucleotides read TGCGCCAGCAGCCAAGGACCGACAGGGCTCTATGGCTACACCTTC.